A selection of T cell receptor beta chains follows, all from one sample in a study of blood T cell repertoires in COVID-19. Assay used: immunoSEQ multiplex PCR; TCRdb lists only in-frame clones, some missing. The data hold about 200,000 clones, with 80% observed a single time. Sequenced material: PBMCs or T cells enriched from blood (not recorded which). All receptors come from a woman aged 40 to 55 with acute COVID-19. The CDR3 runs from the conserved cysteine through the conserved F or W. Each record gives: D gene, J gene, V gene, CDR3 protein. D genes are given only for firm matches.

d_gene: TRBD2; j_gene: TRBJ2-2; v_gene: TRBV19; CDR3aa: CASREASGGSGELFF
d_gene: .; j_gene: TRBJ1-2; v_gene: TRBV27; CDR3aa: CATSDPALRGYTF
d_gene: .; j_gene: TRBJ2-1; v_gene: TRBV9; CDR3aa: CASSVGARNEQFF
d_gene: .; j_gene: TRBJ1-2; v_gene: TRBV27; CDR3aa: CASSLGGRPNYGYTF
d_gene: TRBD1; j_gene: TRBJ2-3; v_gene: TRBV19; CDR3aa: CATRDRGTDTQYF
d_gene: TRBD2; j_gene: TRBJ2-1; v_gene: TRBV30; CDR3aa: CAWSPTTTSGSDEQFF
d_gene: .; j_gene: TRBJ1-1; v_gene: TRBV18; CDR3aa: CASSPFGGADTEAFF
d_gene: TRBD2; j_gene: TRBJ2-1; v_gene: TRBV27; CDR3aa: CASSLRLAGGPGDEQFF
d_gene: TRBD1; j_gene: TRBJ1-1; v_gene: TRBV3-1/TRBV3-2; CDR3aa: CASSQGAQGARRF
d_gene: .; j_gene: TRBJ1-2; v_gene: TRBV24-1; CDR3aa: CATSDLYREGGRNNYGYTF
d_gene: .; j_gene: TRBJ2-5; v_gene: TRBV7-9; CDR3aa: CASSLDQGETQYF
d_gene: TRBD1; j_gene: TRBJ1-1; v_gene: TRBV5-1; CDR3aa: CASRYDTGTGDAFF
d_gene: .; j_gene: TRBJ1-6; v_gene: TRBV15; CDR3aa: CATSRVMADSPLHF
d_gene: .; j_gene: TRBJ1-6; v_gene: TRBV4-1; CDR3aa: CASSQEPGIGGMSLHF
d_gene: .; j_gene: TRBJ2-1; v_gene: TRBV5-6; CDR3aa: CASSLGILRNNEQFF
d_gene: TRBD1; j_gene: TRBJ1-4; v_gene: TRBV5-1; CDR3aa: CASSPTGGRNEKLFF
d_gene: .; j_gene: TRBJ2-5; v_gene: TRBV6-5; CDR3aa: CASSYSRAGQETQYF
d_gene: .; j_gene: TRBJ1-4; v_gene: TRBV5-1; CDR3aa: CASSLGPGAEGEKLFF
d_gene: .; j_gene: TRBJ1-6; v_gene: TRBV3-1/TRBV3-2; CDR3aa: CASSPPNAQGSPLHF
d_gene: TRBD1; j_gene: TRBJ1-4; v_gene: TRBV7-9; CDR3aa: CASSSSRTGGEKLFF
d_gene: TRBD1; j_gene: TRBJ1-5; v_gene: TRBV4-1; CDR3aa: CASRPFFIQGVRGQPQHF
d_gene: TRBD2; j_gene: TRBJ2-7; v_gene: TRBV27; CDR3aa: CASRGGLYEQYF
d_gene: .; j_gene: TRBJ2-2; v_gene: TRBV14; CDR3aa: CASSQDGAGANGELFF
d_gene: .; j_gene: TRBJ2-7; v_gene: TRBV12-3/TRBV12-4; CDR3aa: CASSTLPYEQYF
d_gene: .; j_gene: TRBJ1-1; v_gene: TRBV29-1; CDR3aa: CSVDGINTEAFF
d_gene: TRBD1; j_gene: TRBJ1-5; v_gene: TRBV2; CDR3aa: CASRRQGDQPQHF
d_gene: .; j_gene: TRBJ1-6; v_gene: TRBV2; CDR3aa: CASTLSGGGNSPLHF